This TCR beta chain is from a study of T cell responses to AZD1222 COVID-19 vaccine. The overall study: Both about-4-week and about-12-week second-dose recipients were combined.

Findings and limits, study-wide: Donors skewed white British and female; clonal diversity was possibly underestimated. Close to half of all spike-specific TCRs reportedly target regions of the variants that are unmutated. After two AZD1222 doses, spike-specific TCR breadth and depth rose versus day 0.

This clone was detected only once. Its antigen is still unknown. Trimming stripped 5 bases from V and 0 bases from J, with 10 bases between. The germline CDR1 and CDR2 sequences are MDHEN and SYDVKM. CDR3 length equals 15 residues. The repertoire was sequenced with immunoSEQ multiplex PCR; TCRdb's copy has only in-frame clones and lacks some. The sample consists of about 83,000 clones, 85% to 90% of them appearing once. Source: peripheral blood, taken on day 0 of AZD1222 vaccination. The clonotype originates from an adult in good health. The rearrangement joins TRBV28 to TRBJ1-4, with D possibly being TRBD1 (6 bases). This chain's CDR3 is CASSPNRATNEKLFF. Written as DNA, the CDR3 is TGTGCCAGCAGTCCAAACAGGGCAACTAATGAAAAACTGTTTTTT.